This T cell receptor (beta chain) was captured by sequencing in a study of CD8 T cells in ankylosing spondylitis. The study's findings and limits: Roughly eight highly homologous variants made up a TCR beta motif that seemed to typify ankylosing spondylitis blood. A CD8+ phenotype characterized the disease-linked clones, which were relatively rare in peripheral blood. Disease-associated clones were reportedly significantly overrepresented in matched ankylosing spondylitis synovial fluid.

Quantitative 5'-RACE with molecular barcodes was used to make the TCR beta libraries. TCRdb redid the calling of the 5' RACE reads with MiXCR, one entry per CDR3 protein. The sample yields 500,000 to 650,000 distinct CDR3 sequences, roughly 5.3% seen once. V was clipped by 4 bases and J by 2 bases; unmatched bases: 10. CDR3 size: 16 residues. In germline, CDR1 is SGHRS, CDR2 YFSETQ. There are many counts of this clonotype. What it binds is not known. Sequenced material: blood, either unsorted or a sorted T cell fraction (not recorded which). The origin of this receptor is a male donor with ankylosing spondylitis. The chain has TRBV5-1 and TRBJ2-3; 7 bases align to TRBD2. The CDR3 loop reads CASSRPGGNPTDTQYF. CDR3 DNA: TGCGCCAGCAGCCGCCCCGGGGGGAACCCCACAGATACGCAGTATTTT.